Presented here are 2 T cell receptor beta chains from one specimen sequenced in a study of T cell responses to AZD1222 COVID-19 vaccine. Libraries were prepared by immunoSEQ multiplex PCR; TCRdb keeps only in-frame clonotypes and omits some of them. The sample gives 150,000 to 200,000 clones, roughly 94% of which show up once; just over 5% is in the top ten. Sequences were derived from peripheral blood, sampled 28 days after the second AZD1222 dose. Receptors originate from an adult who received the AZD1222 COVID-19 vaccine.

The chain links TRBV4-2 to TRBJ2-3, with 9 bases identical to TRBD2. Germline trimming cut 3 bases from V and 5 bases from J; bases unmatched to any gene: 3. The length of the CDR3 is 14 residues. Germline V gives CDR1 LGHNA, CDR2 YNFKEQ. For the CDR3, the DNA is TGTGCCAGCAGCCAGGGACTAGCCCTAGATACGCAGTATTTT. It encodes CASSQGLALDTQYF.

The V and J genes are TRBV7-2 and TRBJ1-6; maybe TRBD1 (6 bases). Germline V gene data show CDR1 as SGHTA and CDR2 as FQGNSA. This CDR3 is built from 16 residues. Deletions cut 4 bases from V and 7 bases from J, with 17 bases between. For the CDR3, the DNA is TGTGCCAGCAGCTCATCGTGGACAGCAAGGAATTCACCCCTCCACTTT. It is translated as CASSSSWTARNSPLHF. Variable domain in full (rest from reference TRBV7-2 and TRBJ1-6): GAGVSQSPSNKVTEKGKDVELRCDPISGHTALYWYRQSLGQGLEFLIYFQGNSAPDKSGLPSDRFSAERTGGSVSTLTIQRTQQEDSAVYLCASSSSWTARNSPLHFGNGTRLTVT.